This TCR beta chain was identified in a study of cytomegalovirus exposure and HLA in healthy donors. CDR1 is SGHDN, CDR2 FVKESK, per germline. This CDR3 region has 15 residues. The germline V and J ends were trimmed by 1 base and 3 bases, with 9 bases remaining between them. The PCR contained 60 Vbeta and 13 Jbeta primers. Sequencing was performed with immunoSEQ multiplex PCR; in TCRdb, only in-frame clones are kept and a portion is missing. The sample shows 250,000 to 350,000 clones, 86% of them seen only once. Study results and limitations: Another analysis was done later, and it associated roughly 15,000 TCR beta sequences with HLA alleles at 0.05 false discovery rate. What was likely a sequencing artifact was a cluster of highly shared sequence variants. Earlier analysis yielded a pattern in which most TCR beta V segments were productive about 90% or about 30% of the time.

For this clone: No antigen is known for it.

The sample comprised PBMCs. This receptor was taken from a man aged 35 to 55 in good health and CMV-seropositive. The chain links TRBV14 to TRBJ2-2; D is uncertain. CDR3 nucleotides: TGTGCCAGCAGCCAAGTGTACAGCTACACCGGGGAGCTGTTTTTT. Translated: CASSQVYSYTGELFF.